A selection of T cell receptor beta chains follows, all from one sample in a study of blood T cells in healthy people across ages. One entry per CDR3 protein results from TCRdb running MiXCR on the 5' RACE reads. This sample has 780,000 or so distinct CDR3 sequences; 53% occur once, and the top ten carry 40% to 50%. The source material was blood. These receptors all stem from an elderly man in good health. CDR3s include the opening cysteine and the closing phenylalanine or tryptophan. Fields, in order: J gene, clone size, V gene, D gene, CDR3 protein, CDR3 DNA. D genes are given only for firm matches. A row's size may be missing; if present it is once, few, many or a size class.

J: TRBJ2-3; size: .; V: TRBV6-2/TRBV6-3; D: .; CDR3: CASGGGADTQYF; DNA: TGTGCCAGCGGGGGTGGAGCGGATACGCAGTATTTT
J: TRBJ2-3; size: .; V: TRBV28; D: .; CDR3: CASSLPGQHTDTQYF; DNA: TGTGCCAGCAGTTTACCCGGACAGCACACAGATACGCAGTATTTT
J: TRBJ2-5; size: .; V: TRBV6-5; D: .; CDR3: CASSYAASGETQYF; DNA: TGTGCCAGCAGTTACGCGGCCTCAGGGGAGACCCAGTACTTC
J: TRBJ2-5; size: few; V: TRBV6-6; D: .; CDR3: CASQGPGSATQYF; DNA: TGTGCCAGCCAAGGTCCGGGGTCAGCGACCCAGTACTTC
J: TRBJ2-1; size: few; V: TRBV7-2; D: .; CDR3: CASSLSPRNDEQFF; DNA: TGTGCCAGCAGCTTAAGCCCCCGGAACGATGAGCAGTTCTTC
J: TRBJ2-6; size: .; V: TRBV7-2; D: TRBD1; CDR3: CASSSDVRDRGLSGANVLTF; DNA: TGTGCCAGCAGCTCCGACGTGCGGGACAGGGGGCTGAGTGGGGCCAACGTCCTGACTTTC
J: TRBJ2-7; size: .; V: TRBV28; D: .; CDR3: CASSGLGQRYEQYF; DNA: TGTGCCAGCAGTGGGCTAGGACAGCGGTACGAGCAGTACTTC
J: TRBJ1-2; size: .; V: TRBV5-1; D: .; CDR3: CASSLEAAAYGYTF; DNA: TGCGCCAGCAGCTTGGAGGCGGCGGCCTATGGCTACACCTTC
J: TRBJ2-3; size: .; V: TRBV7-9; D: TRBD2; CDR3: CASSSGGQGTDTQYF; DNA: TGTGCCAGCAGCTCGGGAGGGCAAGGGACAGATACGCAGTATTTT
J: TRBJ1-2; size: .; V: TRBV20-1; D: TRBD1; CDR3: CSATDRGHFNYGYTF; DNA: TGCAGTGCGACGGACAGGGGCCACTTTAACTATGGCTACACCTTC
J: TRBJ2-5; size: .; V: TRBV20-1; D: TRBD2; CDR3: CSAERGTYETQYF; DNA: TGCAGTGCCGAGCGGGGTACCTATGAGACCCAGTACTTC
J: TRBJ2-7; size: .; V: TRBV4-1; D: TRBD2; CDR3: CASSHGGLAAHEQYF; DNA: TGCGCCAGCAGCCACGGTGGGCTAGCGGCCCACGAGCAGTACTTC
J: TRBJ2-7; size: few; V: TRBV29-1; D: .; CDR3: CSVRIPGRNYEQYF; DNA: TGCAGCGTTCGGATTCCGGGACGGAACTACGAGCAGTACTTC
J: TRBJ2-1; size: few; V: TRBV10-3; D: TRBD2; CDR3: CAISGGRGQFF; DNA: TGTGCCATCAGTGGAGGGAGGGGGCAGTTCTTC
J: TRBJ2-3; size: few; V: TRBV7-7; D: .; CDR3: CASSLGLSGTDTQYF; DNA: TGTGCTAGCAGCTTAGGGTTGAGCGGCACAGATACGCAGTATTTT
J: TRBJ1-2; size: .; V: TRBV6-5; D: TRBD1; CDR3: CASSYDGQAYGYTF; DNA: TGTGCCAGCAGTTACGACGGACAGGCCTATGGCTACACCTTC
J: TRBJ2-6; size: .; V: TRBV29-1; D: .; CDR3: CSVDARGANVLTF; DNA: TGCAGCGTTGATGCCCGTGGGGCCAACGTCCTGACTTTC
J: TRBJ1-2; size: .; V: TRBV13; D: TRBD1; CDR3: CASSVRDRESIYGYTF; DNA: TGTGCCAGCTCGGTTAGGGACAGGGAGTCAATCTATGGCTACACCTTC
J: TRBJ2-5; size: .; V: TRBV20-1; D: TRBD1; CDR3: CSASTGGTSETQYF; DNA: TGCAGTGCCTCGACAGGGGGGACTTCAGAGACCCAGTACTTC
J: TRBJ2-7; size: .; V: TRBV5-1; D: .; CDR3: CASSLDWDSTYEQYF; DNA: TGCGCCAGCAGCTTGGACTGGGATTCCACCTACGAGCAGTACTTC
J: TRBJ1-3; size: .; V: TRBV25-1; D: TRBD1; CDR3: CASGTGFGNTIYF; DNA: TGTGCCAGCGGGACAGGGTTCGGAAACACCATATATTTT
J: TRBJ1-2; size: .; V: TRBV5-1; D: .; CDR3: CASSPGAGRNYGYTF; DNA: TGCGCCAGCAGCCCGGGCGCGGGGAGGAACTATGGCTACACCTTC